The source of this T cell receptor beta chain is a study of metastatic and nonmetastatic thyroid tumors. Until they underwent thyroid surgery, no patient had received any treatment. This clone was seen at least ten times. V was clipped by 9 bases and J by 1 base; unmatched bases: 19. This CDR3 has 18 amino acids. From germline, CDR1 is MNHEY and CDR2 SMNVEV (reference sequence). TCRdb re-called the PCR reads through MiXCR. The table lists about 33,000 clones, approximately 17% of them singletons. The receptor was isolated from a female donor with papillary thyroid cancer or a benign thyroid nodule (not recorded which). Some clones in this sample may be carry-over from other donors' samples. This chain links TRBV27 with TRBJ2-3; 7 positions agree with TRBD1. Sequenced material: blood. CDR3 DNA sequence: TGTGCCAGGTCACCTCCACCAAACAGGGGAAGGGGCACAGATACGCAGTATTTT. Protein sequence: CARSPPPNRGRGTDTQYF.